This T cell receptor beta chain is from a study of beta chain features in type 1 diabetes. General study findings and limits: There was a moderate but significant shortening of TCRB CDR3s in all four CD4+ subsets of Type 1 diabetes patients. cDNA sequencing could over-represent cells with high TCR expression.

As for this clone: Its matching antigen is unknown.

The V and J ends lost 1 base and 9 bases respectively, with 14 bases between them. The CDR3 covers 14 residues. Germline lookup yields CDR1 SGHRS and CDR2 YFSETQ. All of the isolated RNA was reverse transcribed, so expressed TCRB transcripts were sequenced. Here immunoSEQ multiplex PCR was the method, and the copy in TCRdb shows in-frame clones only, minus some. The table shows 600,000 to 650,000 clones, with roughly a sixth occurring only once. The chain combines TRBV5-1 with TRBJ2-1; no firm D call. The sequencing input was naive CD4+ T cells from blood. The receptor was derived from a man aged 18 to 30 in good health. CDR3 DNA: TGCGCCAGCAGCTTGATGGATATCCGACTTGAGCAGTTCTTC. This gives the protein CASSLMDIRLEQFF. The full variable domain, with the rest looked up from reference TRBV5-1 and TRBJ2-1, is KAGVTQTPRYLIKTRGQQVTLSCSPISGHRSVSWYQQTPGQGLQFLFEYFSETQRNKGNFPGRFSGRQFSNSRSEMNVSTLELGDSALYLCASSLMDIRLEQFFGPGTRLTVL.